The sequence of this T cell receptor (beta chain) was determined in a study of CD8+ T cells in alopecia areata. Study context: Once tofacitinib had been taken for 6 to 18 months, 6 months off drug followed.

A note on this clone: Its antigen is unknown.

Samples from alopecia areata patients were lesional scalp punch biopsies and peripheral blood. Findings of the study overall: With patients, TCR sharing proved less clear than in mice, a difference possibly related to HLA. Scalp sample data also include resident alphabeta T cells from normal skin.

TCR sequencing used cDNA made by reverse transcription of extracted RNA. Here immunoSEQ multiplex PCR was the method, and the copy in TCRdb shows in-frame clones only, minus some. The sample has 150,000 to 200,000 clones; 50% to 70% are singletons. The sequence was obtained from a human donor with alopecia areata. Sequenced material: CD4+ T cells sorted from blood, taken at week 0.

The CDR3, as DNA: TGCGCCAGCAGCCCACAGGGGAGGGCCAAAAACATTCAGTACTTC. Translation: CASSPQGRAKNIQYF. The rearrangement links TRBV4-1 to TRBJ2-4; D may be TRBD1 (7 bases). Per the germline V gene, CDR1 is MGHRA and CDR2 is YSYEKL. This CDR3 is 15 amino acids long. Deletions cut 4 bases from V and 1 base from J, with 11 bases between.